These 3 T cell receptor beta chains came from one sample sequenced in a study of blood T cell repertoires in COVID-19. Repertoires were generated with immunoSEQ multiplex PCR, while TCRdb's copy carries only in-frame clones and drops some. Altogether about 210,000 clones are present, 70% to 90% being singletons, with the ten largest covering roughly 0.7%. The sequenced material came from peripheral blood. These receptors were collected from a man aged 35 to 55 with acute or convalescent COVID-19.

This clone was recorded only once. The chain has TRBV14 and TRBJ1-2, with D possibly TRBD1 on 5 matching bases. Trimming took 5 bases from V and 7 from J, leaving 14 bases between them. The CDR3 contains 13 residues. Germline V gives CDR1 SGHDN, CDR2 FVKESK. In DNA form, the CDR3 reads TGTGCCAGCAGCTTCAGGGAGGGAGGTGGCTACACCTTC. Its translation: CASSFREGGGYTF.

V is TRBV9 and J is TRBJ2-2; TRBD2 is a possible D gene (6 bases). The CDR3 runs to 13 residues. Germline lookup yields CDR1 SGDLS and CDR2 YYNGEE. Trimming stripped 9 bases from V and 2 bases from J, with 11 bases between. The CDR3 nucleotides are TGTGCCACGGGAGAGCCCAACACCGGGGAGCTGTTTTTT. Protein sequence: CATGEPNTGELFF.

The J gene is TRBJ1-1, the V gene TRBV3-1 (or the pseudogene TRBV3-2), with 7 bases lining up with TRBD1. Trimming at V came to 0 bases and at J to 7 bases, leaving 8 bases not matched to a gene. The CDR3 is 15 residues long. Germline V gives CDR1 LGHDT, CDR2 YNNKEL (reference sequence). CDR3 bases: TGTGCCAGCAGCCAAGATAGGCGACAGGGAAGTGAAGCTTTCTTT. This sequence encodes CASSQDRRQGSEAFF.